These 23 T cell receptor beta chains were all obtained from the same sample, sequenced in a study of identifying expanded T cells in peripheral blood. Profiled with immunoSEQ multiplex PCR; TCRdb holds only in-frame clones, not every one. The table includes around 80,000 clones, 85% to 90% detected once. The sequencing sample was made of blood. The origin of the receptors is a person aged 18-69 years in good health.

The V and J genes are TRBV27 and TRBJ1-2; 7 nucleotides align to TRBD1. Trimming took 6 bases from V and 3 from J; bases not matched to a gene: 10. This CDR3 contains 15 residues. Germline CDR1 is MNHEY and CDR2 is SMNVEV (reference sequence). The CDR3 DNA is TGTGCCAGCAGACCGAAGACAACAGGGGACTATGGCTACACCTTC. Its translation is CASRPKTTGDYGYTF.

The chain recombines TRBV7-6 with TRBJ1-3; D unclear. Germline assignment: CDR1 SGHVS and CDR2 FNYEAQ. The CDR3 contains 13 residues. V lost 3 bases and J lost 7, with 10 bases in between. The CDR3 DNA is TGTGCCAGCAGCTTCAGCCAGACGAACACCATATATTTT. Its translation: CASSFSQTNTIYF.

V gene TRBV7-2 combines with J gene TRBJ2-5; 8 bases fit TRBD1. Trimming took 3 bases from V and 5 from J; bases not matched to a gene: 2. Germline V gene data show CDR1 as SGHTA and CDR2 as FQGNSA. This CDR3 has 13 amino acids. The CDR3 DNA reads TGTGCCAGCAGCTTGAACAGGGGGGAGACCCAGTACTTC. Amino acid sequence: CASSLNRGETQYF.

As regards this clone: Sequence at one end of the junction differs from germline and may be a read error. The chain joins TRBV7-2 to TRBJ1-1; unclear D gene. CDR1 SGHTA and CDR2 FQGNSA come from the germline V gene. CDR3 size: 13 residues. The CDR3, as DNA: TGTGCCAGCAGCCCTCAAGGGAACGCTGAAGCTTTCTTT. It codes for CASSPQGNAEAFF.

The J gene is TRBJ1-1, the V gene TRBV18, with D hard to call. The CDR3 spans 13 residues. In germline, CDR1 is KGHSH, CDR2 LQKENI. V lost 5 bases and J 5 bases, leaving 12 bases between the germline ends. In nucleotides, the CDR3 is TGTGCCAGCTCAGGGATCAGGTGGACTGAAGCTTTCTTT. Protein: CASSGIRWTEAFF.

This clone was seen a single time. V and J are TRBV19 and TRBJ1-2, with D possibly being TRBD1 (6 bases). CDR3 length equals 13 residues. The germline V gene encodes CDR1 LNHDA and CDR2 SQIVND (reference sequence). V lost 3 bases to trimming and J lost 2 bases, with 7 bases between them. In DNA form, the CDR3 reads TGTGCCAGTAGTATGGACAGAAACTATGGCTACACCTTC. This translates into CASSMDRNYGYTF.

The J gene is TRBJ2-3, the V gene TRBV13; 12 bases are shared with TRBD2. This CDR3 is 17 amino acids long. V dropped 5 bases and J dropped 2; count of bases not matched to a gene: 8. CDR1 is PRHDT, CDR2 FYEKMQ, per germline (reference sequence). Written as DNA, the CDR3 is TGTGCCAGCAGCCAGCCAGGACTAGCGGGGCCCACAGATACGCAGTATTTT. Protein product: CASSQPGLAGPTDTQYF.

The rearrangement links TRBV5-1 to TRBJ2-1; 11 bases map to TRBD2. V was pared by 1 base and J by 3 bases, with 6 bases of the junction left unmatched. Germline assignment: CDR1 SGHRS and CDR2 YFSETQ. There are 17 residues in the CDR3. This chain's CDR3 is CASSLIVGLAGYNEQFF. In DNA, the CDR3 is TGCGCCAGCAGCTTGATCGTCGGACTAGCGGGCTACAATGAGCAGTTCTTC.

The chain links TRBV6-6 to TRBJ1-4; D is perhaps TRBD1 (5 bases). The V end was cut by 8 bases, the J end by 5 bases, with 9 bases between. Germline values: CDR1 MNHNY, CDR2 SVGAGI (reference sequence). The CDR3 is made up of 12 amino acids. The CDR3 nucleotides read TGTGCCAGCCGGGGCCCAAATGAAAAACTGTTTTTT. Its protein is CASRGPNEKLFF.

The V gene is TRBV6-5, the J gene TRBJ1-1; D unclear. V lost 5 bases to trimming and J lost 6 bases, with 13 bases between them. The length of the CDR3 is 13 residues. Looked up from germline, CDR1 is MNHEY and CDR2 is SVGAGI. The CDR3 DNA sequence: TGTGCCAGCAGTCCCCAGGAGGTTGCTGAAGCTTTCTTT. It yields the protein CASSPQEVAEAFF.

The CDR3 reads CASSPGTGGASNEKLFF. CDR3 DNA: TGTGCCTCCTCCCCGGGGACAGGGGGCGCGTCTAATGAAAAACTGTTTTTT. This rearrangement joins TRBV19 to TRBJ1-4, with 12 bases fitting TRBD1. Germline V gene sequence: CDR1 LNHDA, CDR2 SQIVND (reference sequence). V lost 11 bases, J lost 3 bases, and 13 bases stayed unmatched. This CDR3 comprises 17 residues.

This clone was detected a few times. The chain uses TRBV19 and TRBJ2-2, with unresolved D. Germline V CDR1 and CDR2: LNHDA, SQIVND (reference sequence). This CDR3 is 14 amino acids long. The V and J ends lost 2 bases and 1 base respectively, with 5 bases between them. The CDR3 coding sequence is TGTGCCAGTAGTATATCCAGGAACACCGGGGAGCTGTTTTTT. Protein: CASSISRNTGELFF.

V usage is TRBV2 and J usage is TRBJ2-7, with a tentative D call TRBD1 (6 bases). V shed 6 bases and J shed 2 bases, with 26 bases lying between them. Germline lookup yields CDR1 SNHLY and CDR2 FYNNEI. The CDR3 sequence is 18 residues long. The CDR3 here is CASSEITPGHGVTYEQYF. DNA for the CDR3: TGTGCCAGCAGCGAAATAACTCCGGGACACGGTGTGACCTACGAGCAGTACTTC.

The V gene is TRBV10-2, the J gene TRBJ2-7; 7 nucleotides match TRBD1. The CDR3 is made up of 14 amino acids. The junction had 7 bases not matched to a gene; V was cut back by 6 bases and J by 2 bases. Germline CDR1 is WSHSY and CDR2 is SAAADI. The CDR3 nucleotides read TGCGCCAGCAGGGGGACAGATAATACCTACGAGCAGTACTTC. Protein: CASRGTDNTYEQYF.

The chain couples TRBV5-1 to TRBJ2-2; 8 bases align to TRBD2. Losses at the gene ends were 3 bases for V and 6 bases for J; bases not matched to a gene: 13. This CDR3 region has 17 residues. Germline V gene lookup returns CDR1 SGHRS and CDR2 YFSETQ. The CDR3 sequence: CASSSLTGTSAAGELFF. The CDR3 bases are TGCGCCAGCAGCTCCCTTACCGGGACTAGTGCGGCCGGGGAGCTGTTTTTT.

The V gene is TRBV13, the J gene TRBJ2-1, with 8 nucleotides matching TRBD1. CDR1 is PRHDT and CDR2 is FYEKMQ in the germline V gene (reference sequence). The CDR3 sequence is 14 residues long. V dropped 5 bases and J dropped 8; count of bases not matched to a gene: 8. The DNA for the CDR3 is TGTGCCAGCAGCCCATCGACAGGGGTCCATGAGCAGTTCTTC. Translated, it gives CASSPSTGVHEQFF. Variable domain in full (rest from reference TRBV13 and TRBJ2-1): AAGVIQSPRHLIKEKRETATLKCYPIPRHDTVYWYQQGPGQDPQFLISFYEKMQSDKGSIPDRFSAQQFSDYHSELNMSSLELGDSALYFCASSPSTGVHEQFFGPGTRLTVL.

Only one count was recorded for this clone. CDR3 coding DNA: TGTGCCACTAGTCCCAGGGAAGAAACTGAAGCTTTCTTT. Its protein product is CATSPREETEAFF. V and J are TRBV10-3 and TRBJ1-1; a possible D gene is TRBD1 (5 bases). V was trimmed by 10 bases and J by 5 bases, leaving 17 bases between them. CDR3 length equals 13 residues. Germline V lookup: CDR1 ENHRY, CDR2 SYGVKD.

The J gene is TRBJ2-7, the V gene TRBV19; a possible D gene is TRBD1 (6 bases). This CDR3 spans 14 amino acids. Deletions cut 7 bases from V and 1 base from J, with 14 bases between. The V gene's germline CDR1 is LNHDA and CDR2 SQIVND (reference sequence). CDR3 DNA sequence: TGTGCCAGTAATGCGGCAGGGGATTCCTACGAGCAGTACTTC. Protein sequence: CASNAAGDSYEQYF.

The J gene is TRBJ1-1, the V gene TRBV2; D possibly corresponds to TRBD1 (6 bases). V was trimmed by 10 bases and J by 4 bases, leaving 19 bases between them. The CDR3 has 14 residues. CDR1 and CDR2 (germline): SNHLY, FYNNEI. The DNA of the CDR3 is TGTGCCAAAAAGGCGGGGGTACAGGGCACTGAAGCTTTCTTT. Translated, it gives CAKKAGVQGTEAFF.

The chain has TRBV5-4 and TRBJ2-1, with TRBD2 identical over 8 bases. The ends lost 4 bases at V and 4 bases at J; junction bases unmatched: 7. The CDR3 runs to 15 residues. Germline loops: CDR1 SGHNT, CDR2 YYREEE (reference sequence). The CDR3 region has the DNA TGTGCCAGCAGCGCAAATCGGGGGGGATACAATGAGCAGTTCTTC. Translating gives CASSANRGGYNEQFF.

The genes are TRBV7-2 and TRBJ2-3; D is unclear. Trimming took off 2 bases at V and 1 base at J, with 10 bases between the two ends. Per germline, CDR1 SGHTA and CDR2 FQGNSA. The CDR3 runs 15 residues. CDR3 in DNA: TGTGCCAGCAGCTTATCCCAGGTGGGCACAGATACGCAGTATTTT. This translates into CASSLSQVGTDTQYF.

The chain employs TRBV7-8 and TRBJ2-7; TRBD2 is a possible D gene (6 bases). CDR3 size: 14 residues. CDR1 and CDR2 from the germline V gene are SGHVS and FQNEAQ. V was shortened by 1 base and J by 5 bases, with 12 bases between the two germline ends. The CDR3 sequence is CASSLVGGSHEQYF. The CDR3 coding sequence is TGTGCCAGCAGCTTAGTTGGGGGGTCCCACGAGCAGTACTTC. Using reference TRBV7-8 and TRBJ2-7 for the parts outside the CDR3, the full variable domain is GAGVSQSPRYKVAKRGQDVALRCDPISGHVSLFWYQQALGQGPEFLTYFQNEAQLDKSGLPSDRFFAERPEGSVSTLKIQRTQQEDSAVYLCASSLVGGSHEQYFGPGTRLTVT.

The chain uses TRBV28 and TRBJ2-5; the match to TRBD1 covers 7 bases. V lost 8 bases, J lost 4 bases, and 4 bases stayed unmatched. Germline V gene lookup returns CDR1 MDHEN and CDR2 SYDVKM. The CDR3 extends over 12 amino acids. CDR3 residues: CASPRDRETQYF. The CDR3 nucleotides read TGTGCCAGCCCCCGGGACAGAGAGACCCAGTACTTC. The full variable domain, its missing parts supplied by reference TRBV28 and TRBJ2-5, is DVKVTQSSRYLVKRTGEKVFLECVQDMDHENMFWYRQDPGLGLRLIYFSYDVKMKEKGDIPEGYSVSREKKERFSLILESASTNQTSMYLCASPRDRETQYFGPGTRLLVL.